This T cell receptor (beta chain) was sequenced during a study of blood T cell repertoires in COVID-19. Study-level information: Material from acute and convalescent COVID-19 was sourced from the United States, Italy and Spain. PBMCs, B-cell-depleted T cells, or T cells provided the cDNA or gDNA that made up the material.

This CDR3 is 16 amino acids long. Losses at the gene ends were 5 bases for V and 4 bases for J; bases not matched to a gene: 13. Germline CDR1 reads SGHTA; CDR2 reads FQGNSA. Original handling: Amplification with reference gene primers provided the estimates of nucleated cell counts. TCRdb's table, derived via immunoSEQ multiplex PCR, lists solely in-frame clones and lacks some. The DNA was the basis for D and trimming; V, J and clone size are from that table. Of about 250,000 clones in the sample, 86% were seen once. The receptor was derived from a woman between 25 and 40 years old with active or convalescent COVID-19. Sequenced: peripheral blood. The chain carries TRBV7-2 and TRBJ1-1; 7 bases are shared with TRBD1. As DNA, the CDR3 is TGTGCCAGCAGCCAAGTTACGACAGGGCGCGGCACTGAAGCTTTCTTT. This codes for CASSQVTTGRGTEAFF.